The rows below give T cell receptor beta chains drawn from one sample of a study of blood T cell repertoires in COVID-19. The method was immunoSEQ multiplex PCR; TCRdb's version includes in-frame clones alone and lacks a portion of them. Among about 110,000 clones, roughly 80% were seen once, and the ten largest hold 1.5% to 1.9%. What was sequenced was peripheral blood. The receptors shown here come from a man aged 45-65 years with acute or convalescent COVID-19. CDR3s include the opening cysteine and the closing phenylalanine or tryptophan. Fields, in order: clone size, J gene, V gene, CDR3 length, D gene, CDR3 protein, CDR3 DNA. A D gene is named only where the DNA matches it firmly. Rows may omit the clone size; those that give it use once, few, many or a size class.

clone_size: .; j_call: TRBJ1-2; v_call: TRBV5-6; cdr3_length: 12; d_call: .; cdr3_aa: CASSARGRGYTF; cdr3_nt: TGTGCCAGCAGCGCCAGGGGAAGGGGCTACACCTTC
clone_size: .; j_call: TRBJ1-4; v_call: TRBV4-1; cdr3_length: 14; d_call: TRBD1; cdr3_aa: CASSQDRGQEKLFF; cdr3_nt: TGCGCCAGCAGCCAAGACAGGGGGCAGGAAAAACTGTTTTTT
clone_size: .; j_call: TRBJ1-5; v_call: TRBV6-5; cdr3_length: 13; d_call: .; cdr3_aa: CASSYHVDQPQHF; cdr3_nt: TGTGCCAGCAGTTATCATGTAGATCAGCCCCAGCATTTT
clone_size: .; j_call: TRBJ2-1; v_call: TRBV10-3; cdr3_length: 14; d_call: TRBD1; cdr3_aa: CASKQGAQANEQFF; cdr3_nt: TGTGCCTCCAAACAGGGGGCTCAGGCGAATGAGCAGTTCTTC
clone_size: .; j_call: TRBJ1-1; v_call: TRBV6-5; cdr3_length: 14; d_call: .; cdr3_aa: CASSSPTGSTEAFF; cdr3_nt: TGTGCCAGCAGTTCCCCCACGGGAAGCACTGAAGCTTTCTTT
clone_size: .; j_call: TRBJ2-2; v_call: TRBV28; cdr3_length: 16; d_call: TRBD1; cdr3_aa: CASSLWGTGNTGELFF; cdr3_nt: TGTGCCAGCAGCCTTTGGGGGACAGGGAACACCGGGGAGCTGTTTTTT
clone_size: .; j_call: TRBJ2-1; v_call: TRBV7-8; cdr3_length: 15; d_call: TRBD2; cdr3_aa: CASSIAGETYNEQFF; cdr3_nt: TGTGCCAGCAGCATCGCGGGGGAAACCTACAATGAGCAGTTCTTC
clone_size: .; j_call: TRBJ2-4; v_call: TRBV2; cdr3_length: 12; d_call: .; cdr3_aa: CAGGRESNIQYF; cdr3_nt: TGCGCCGGAGGAAGGGAATCTAACATTCAGTACTTC
clone_size: .; j_call: TRBJ1-2; v_call: TRBV3-1/TRBV3-2; cdr3_length: 12; d_call: .; cdr3_aa: CASSQADGTYTF; cdr3_nt: TGTGCCAGCAGCCAAGCAGACGGGACATACACCTTC
clone_size: .; j_call: TRBJ1-2; v_call: TRBV6-5; cdr3_length: 13; d_call: TRBD1; cdr3_aa: CASSWDRFYGYTF; cdr3_nt: TGTGCCAGCAGCTGGGACAGGTTCTATGGCTACACCTTC
clone_size: few; j_call: TRBJ1-3; v_call: TRBV7-8; cdr3_length: 19; d_call: TRBD1; cdr3_aa: CASSLAGQGASSSGNTIYF; cdr3_nt: TGTGCCAGCAGCTTAGCCGGACAGGGGGCCAGTTCCTCTGGAAACACCATATATTTT
clone_size: .; j_call: TRBJ1-1; v_call: TRBV6-5; cdr3_length: 15; d_call: .; cdr3_aa: CASSYSLGRNTEAFF; cdr3_nt: TGTGCCAGCAGTTACTCGCTCGGGAGGAACACTGAAGCTTTCTTT
clone_size: .; j_call: TRBJ2-3; v_call: TRBV11-2; cdr3_length: 16; d_call: TRBD2; cdr3_aa: CASSRGGAWDTDTQYF; cdr3_nt: TGTGCCAGCAGCCGCGGGGGGGCCTGGGATACAGATACGCAGTATTTT
clone_size: .; j_call: TRBJ2-3; v_call: TRBV28; cdr3_length: 14; d_call: .; cdr3_aa: CASSLGGYTDTQYF; cdr3_nt: TGTGCCAGCAGTTTAGGGGGGTACACAGATACGCAGTATTTT
clone_size: .; j_call: TRBJ2-7; v_call: TRBV7-9; cdr3_length: 14; d_call: .; cdr3_aa: CASSEDRRSYEQYF; cdr3_nt: TGTGCCAGCAGCGAAGACAGGAGATCCTACGAGCAGTACTTC
clone_size: .; j_call: TRBJ2-7; v_call: TRBV9; cdr3_length: 16; d_call: TRBD2; cdr3_aa: CASSPSTSGASYEQYF; cdr3_nt: TGTGCCAGCAGCCCCTCGACTAGCGGGGCCTCCTACGAGCAGTACTTC
clone_size: .; j_call: TRBJ1-2; v_call: TRBV5-5; cdr3_length: 15; d_call: TRBD1; cdr3_aa: CASSLDGSGGAGYTF; cdr3_nt: TGTGCCAGCAGCTTGGATGGTTCAGGGGGCGCGGGCTACACCTTC
clone_size: .; j_call: TRBJ1-5; v_call: TRBV6-4; cdr3_length: 15; d_call: .; cdr3_aa: CASIYAGCPNQPQHF; cdr3_nt: TGTGCCAGCATTTATGCCGGGTGTCCCAATCAGCCCCAGCATTTT
clone_size: .; j_call: TRBJ1-4; v_call: TRBV9; cdr3_length: 15; d_call: TRBD1; cdr3_aa: CASTQNRGINEKLFF; cdr3_nt: TGTGCCAGCACGCAGAACAGGGGGATTAATGAAAAACTGTTTTTT
clone_size: .; j_call: TRBJ1-6; v_call: TRBV9; cdr3_length: 17; d_call: .; cdr3_aa: CASSDPNIQVGNSPLHF; cdr3_nt: TGTGCCAGCAGCGACCCGAACATACAGGTAGGGAATTCACCCCTCCACTTT
clone_size: .; j_call: TRBJ1-1; v_call: TRBV5-5; cdr3_length: 15; d_call: TRBD1; cdr3_aa: CASSLLGTGNTEAFF; cdr3_nt: TGTGCCAGCAGCTTGTTGGGGACAGGGAACACTGAAGCTTTCTTT
clone_size: .; j_call: TRBJ2-3; v_call: TRBV4-1; cdr3_length: 16; d_call: TRBD2; cdr3_aa: CASSQPLRGGLDTQYF; cdr3_nt: TGCGCCAGCAGCCAACCTTTGCGGGGGGGCCTGGATACGCAGTATTTT
clone_size: .; j_call: TRBJ2-1; v_call: TRBV6-5; cdr3_length: 14; d_call: TRBD1; cdr3_aa: CASSYSDRGSEQFF; cdr3_nt: TGTGCCAGCAGTTACTCGGACAGGGGTAGTGAGCAGTTCTTC
clone_size: few; j_call: TRBJ1-4; v_call: TRBV28; cdr3_length: 13; d_call: .; cdr3_aa: CASSLSRNEKLFF; cdr3_nt: TGTGCCAGCAGTTTATCCAGAAATGAAAAACTGTTTTTT
clone_size: few; j_call: TRBJ2-6; v_call: TRBV2; cdr3_length: 16; d_call: .; cdr3_aa: CASRVTGKRGANVLTF; cdr3_nt: TGTGCCAGCAGAGTTACAGGGAAAAGAGGGGCCAACGTCCTGACTTTC